Presented here are 27 T cell receptor beta chains from one specimen sequenced in a study of early stage breast cancer tumors. The assay was immunoSEQ multiplex PCR, and TCRdb's table has in-frame clones only and misses some. This sample has around 48,000 clones, with 85% to 95% found just once. Sequenced: blood. These receptors all come from a person aged 70 to 80 with breast cancer.

This chain connects TRBV23-1 to TRBJ1-1, with TRBD1 identical over 7 bases. TRBV23-1 counts as an open reading frame of uncertain function. The CDR3 has 15 amino acids. The junction had 9 bases not matched to a gene; V was cut back by 3 bases and J by 5 bases. In DNA, the CDR3 is TGCGCCAGCAGTCACACAGGGGCCCCGAGGACTGAAGCTTTCTTT. Protein: CASSHTGAPRTEAFF.

This clone occurred a few times. The chain uses TRBV29-1 and TRBJ2-1; a possible D gene is TRBD2 (5 bases). V lost 4 bases and J 1 base, leaving 11 bases between the germline ends. In germline, CDR1 is SQVTM, CDR2 ANQGSEA. The CDR3 consists of 14 residues. CDR3 nucleotides: TGCAGCGTTGGTAGCGTCTTTTCCTACAATGAGCAGTTCTTC. It codes for CSVGSVFSYNEQFF.

The chain has TRBV5-1 and TRBJ2-6; 10 bases agree with TRBD2. The V segment lost 0 bases and the J segment 0 bases; nucleotides outside the gene matches: 9. Germline V CDR1 and CDR2: SGHRS, YFSETQ. The CDR3 is 20 residues long. CDR3 nucleotides: TGCGCCAGCAGCTTGGGAGGGACTAGCGTCCAAAACTCTGGGGCCAACGTCCTGACTTTC. Protein sequence: CASSLGGTSVQNSGANVLTF.

The genes are TRBV4-3 and TRBJ2-7; 10 bases fit TRBD1. CDR1 is LGHNA and CDR2 is YSLEER in the germline V gene. V lost 4 bases, J lost 6 bases, and 12 bases stayed unmatched. The CDR3 extends over 16 amino acids. CDR3 sequence reads: CASSLSMGTGVGEQYF. Written as DNA, the CDR3 is TGCGCCAGCAGCCTGTCGATGGGGACAGGGGTCGGCGAGCAGTACTTC.

The rearrangement uses TRBV4-2 and TRBJ1-4; D is unresolved. CDR3 length: 14 amino acids. Germline V gene data show CDR1 as LGHNA and CDR2 as YNFKEQ. The ends were cut back, 0 bases at V and 13 bases at J, with 15 bases in the middle. The CDR3 loop reads CASSQDNTGKGLFF. CDR3 nucleotide sequence: TGTGCCAGCAGCCAAGATAACACGGGAAAGGGACTGTTTTTT.

The V and J genes are TRBV7-9 and TRBJ1-4, with D possibly TRBD1 on 6 matching bases. The CDR3 extends over 14 amino acids. The germline CDR1 and CDR2 sequences are SEHNR and FQNEAQ (reference sequence). V shed 6 bases and J shed 0 bases, with 8 bases lying between them. Written as DNA, the CDR3 is TGTGCCAGCAGTTCAGGGGCAACTAATGAAAAACTGTTTTTT. Translating it yields CASSSGATNEKLFF.

The chain recombines TRBV5-4 with TRBJ1-1, with TRBD1 identical over 9 bases. CDR3 length: 14 residues. Losses at the gene ends were 3 bases for V and 4 bases for J; bases not matched to a gene: 4. Germline-derived CDR1 and CDR2 are SGHNT and YYREEE (reference sequence). The CDR3 reads CASSSRQGVTEAFF. CDR3 DNA: TGTGCCAGCAGCTCGAGACAGGGGGTCACTGAAGCTTTCTTT.

The chain uses TRBV6-5 and TRBJ2-1; 7 nucleotides line up with TRBD1. The germline CDR1 and CDR2 sequences are MNHEY and SVGAGI. CDR3 size: 12 residues. V was clipped by 6 bases and J by 6 bases; unmatched bases: 2. CDR3 amino acids: CASRGGTNEQFF. In DNA form, the CDR3 reads TGTGCCAGCAGAGGGGGCACCAATGAGCAGTTCTTC.

The chain joins TRBV7-9 to TRBJ1-2; TRBD1 matches at 7 bases. CDR1 and CDR2 (germline): SEHNR, FQNEAQ (reference sequence). This CDR3 region has 18 residues. J gave up 0 bases and V 2 bases, and 12 bases lay outside the gene matches. This CDR3 is CASSLYRGPPNPNYGYTF. The CDR3 bases are TGTGCCAGCAGCTTATACAGGGGTCCCCCTAATCCTAACTATGGCTACACCTTC. The full variable domain, in which reference TRBV7-9 and TRBJ1-2 provide the parts outside the CDR3, is DTGVSQNPRHKITKRGQNVTFRCDPISEHNRLYWYRQTLGQGPEFLTYFQNEAQLEKSRLLSDRFSAERPKGSFSTLEIQRTEQGDSAMYLCASSLYRGPPNPNYGYTFGSGTRLTVV.

This sequence joins TRBV27 and TRBJ1-5; D remains unclear. The CDR3 spans 14 residues. V was clipped by 5 bases and J by 1 base, with 9 bases between them. Looked up from germline, CDR1 is MNHEY and CDR2 is SMNVEV (reference sequence). CDR3 in amino acids: CASSMVGSNQPQHF. CDR3 nucleotide sequence: TGTGCCAGCAGTATGGTTGGCAGCAATCAGCCCCAGCATTTT.

V is TRBV11-3 and J is TRBJ1-3, with D unclear. Germline lookup yields CDR1 SGHNT and CDR2 YENEEA. This CDR3 region has 16 residues. V dropped 1 base and J dropped 5 bases, with 15 bases sitting between them. The CDR3 DNA is TGTGCCAGCAGCTTAGGCGGGCTTAATCCTCGAAACACCATATATTTT. Translation: CASSLGGLNPRNTIYF.

This clone appeared a single time. CDR3: CASSLRRGKLFF. The DNA of the CDR3 is TGTGCCAGCAGCTTGCGGAGGGGAAAACTGTTTTTT. V and J are TRBV5-6 and TRBJ1-4, with D perhaps TRBD1 (5 bases). The CDR3 extends over 12 amino acids. Trimming pared 1 base from V and 10 bases from J, leaving 8 bases between. Per germline, CDR1 SGHDT and CDR2 YYEEEE.

The chain joins TRBV5-1 to TRBJ2-3; D gene uncertain. The ends were cut back, 6 bases at V and 0 bases at J, with 14 bases in the middle. Germline V lookup: CDR1 SGHRS, CDR2 YFSETQ. The CDR3 loop spans 15 amino acids. CDR3 region: CASTPDVTSTDTQYF. The DNA of the CDR3 is TGCGCCAGCACCCCCGATGTTACTAGCACAGATACGCAGTATTTT.

V gene TRBV6-1 combines with J gene TRBJ2-3, with 8 bases identical to TRBD1. After removal of 2 bases from V and 2 bases from J, the junction contained 3 bases not matched to a gene. Per germline, CDR1 MNHNS and CDR2 SASEGT. The CDR3 is 15 amino acids. Here the CDR3 reads CASSEFRGPTDTQYF. The CDR3 DNA is TGTGCCAGCAGTGAATTCAGGGGGCCCACAGATACGCAGTATTTT.

The chain couples TRBV5-6 to TRBJ2-5; D is unresolved. The CDR3 sequence is 13 residues long. With 4 bases removed from V and 0 bases from J, the gap between germline ends came to 7 bases. Germline assignment: CDR1 SGHDT and CDR2 YYEEEE. CDR3 nucleotide sequence: TGTGCCAGCAGCCGAAACTACCAAGAGACCCAGTACTTC. This sequence encodes CASSRNYQETQYF.

This clone was found a few times. The V and J genes are TRBV7-9 and TRBJ2-7; TRBD1 matches 9 bases. Germline values: CDR1 SEHNR, CDR2 FQNEAQ (reference sequence). The ends lost 0 bases at V and 6 bases at J; junction bases unmatched: 9. This CDR3 is 16 amino acids long. For the CDR3, the DNA is TGTGCCAGCAGCTTAGCTTCCCCGGGACAGGGCGGCGAGCAGTACTTC. Its protein is CASSLASPGQGGEQYF.

This clone appeared a single time. The genes are TRBV2 and TRBJ2-7; D gene unclear. Germline values: CDR1 SNHLY, CDR2 FYNNEI. This CDR3 is 14 amino acids long. V lost 3 bases and J lost 0, with 9 bases in between. The CDR3 loop reads CASSDVVSSYEQYF. The CDR3 DNA reads TGTGCCAGCAGTGATGTAGTAAGCTCCTACGAGCAGTACTTC. Variable domain in full (rest from reference TRBV2 and TRBJ2-7): EPEVTQTPSHQVTQMGQEVILRCVPISNHLYFYWYRQILGQKVEFLVSFYNNEISEKSEIFDDQFSVERPDGSNFTLKIRSTKLEDSAMYFCASSDVVSSYEQYFGPGTRLTVT.

This clone came up once. The genes are TRBV18 and TRBJ1-6; TRBD1 aligns across 8 bases. The CDR3 is 15 residues long. V trimming: 3 bases; J trimming: 8 bases; junction bases outside the gene matches: 6. The V gene's germline CDR1 is KGHSH and CDR2 LQKENI. The CDR3 nucleotides are TGTGCCAGCTCACCTCCAGGGGGCTACTATTCACCCCTCCACTTT. Residues: CASSPPGGYYSPLHF.

The rearrangement links TRBV7-6 to TRBJ2-5; 7 positions agree with TRBD1. Trimming removed 3 bases from V and 5 bases from J; junction bases left unmatched: 6. CDR1 is SGHVS and CDR2 is FNYEAQ in the germline V gene. The CDR3 length is 14 residues. DNA for the CDR3: TGTGCCAGCAGCTTGTGGACAGGCTCGGAGACCCAGTACTTC. Its protein is CASSLWTGSETQYF.

This clone was observed once. The V gene is TRBV19, the J gene TRBJ2-2; TRBD1 matches at 9 bases. From germline, CDR1 is LNHDA and CDR2 SQIVND (reference sequence). The length of the CDR3 is 16 residues. The junction had 9 bases not matched to a gene; V was cut back by 7 bases and J by 3 bases. The CDR3, as DNA: TGTGCCAGTATCGCTAAGGACAGGGGCTACACCGGGGAGCTGTTTTTT. Amino acids: CASIAKDRGYTGELFF.

The rearrangement uses TRBV19 and TRBJ1-5, with 8 nucleotides matching TRBD1. V lost 5 bases and J lost 4; bases outside the gene matches: 4. The CDR3 is made up of 14 amino acids. Germline CDR1 is LNHDA and CDR2 is SQIVND (reference sequence). The CDR3 region is CASSSTGGNQPQHF. Written as DNA, the CDR3 is TGTGCCAGTAGTTCTACAGGGGGAAATCAGCCCCAGCATTTT.

The V gene is TRBV4-3, the J gene TRBJ2-5, with D perhaps TRBD2 (6 bases). This CDR3 contains 15 residues. CDR1 is LGHNA, CDR2 YSLEER, per germline. Trimming took off 0 bases at V and 2 bases at J, with 10 bases between the two ends. CDR3 protein: CASSQDRSGQETQYF. The CDR3 coding sequence is TGCGCCAGCAGCCAAGATCGGAGCGGGCAAGAGACCCAGTACTTC.

The CDR3 here is CSVGERGLAKNIQYF. CDR3 nucleotide sequence: TGCAGCGTGGGCGAGAGGGGACTAGCCAAAAACATTCAGTACTTC. This sequence joins TRBV29-1 and TRBJ2-4, with D perhaps TRBD2 (6 bases). The CDR3 has 15 amino acids. Between the trimmed V and J ends, which lost 6 bases and 0 bases, there was a span of 15 bases. Germline assignment: CDR1 SQVTM and CDR2 ANQGSEA.

CDR3 nucleotides: TGTGCCTGGACTATTGGAACAGCGGGCTATGGCTACACCTTC. Protein: CAWTIGTAGYGYTF. This chain joins TRBV30 and TRBJ1-2; D not resolved. CDR1 and CDR2 (germline): GTSNPN, SVGIG (reference sequence). V was clipped by 4 bases and J by 4 bases, with 16 bases between them. CDR3 size: 14 residues.

This chain's CDR3 is CASSLSAGGYEQYF. Here the CDR3 DNA reads TGTGCCAGCAGCTTATCGGCAGGGGGCTACGAGCAGTACTTC. The genes are TRBV7-2 and TRBJ2-7; 7 bases align to TRBD1. The V and J ends lost 2 bases and 3 bases, in that order; junction bases with no gene match: 4. Germline values: CDR1 SGHTA, CDR2 FQGNSA. CDR3 length: 14 residues.

The genes are TRBV10-3 and TRBJ2-3, with 12 nucleotides matching TRBD2. The CDR3 extends over 14 amino acids. CDR1 ENHRY and CDR2 SYGVKD come from the germline V gene. V was pared by 11 bases and J by 2 bases, with 5 bases of the junction left unmatched. This CDR3 is CAGTSGSHTDTQYF. The DNA for the CDR3 is TGTGCCGGGACTAGCGGGTCACACACAGATACGCAGTATTTT.

The chain links TRBV7-2 to TRBJ1-2, with unresolved D. The V end lost 4 bases, the J end lost 1 base, and 13 bases lay between the germline ends. Germline CDR1 and CDR2: SGHTA and FQGNSA. The CDR3 loop spans 15 amino acids. The CDR3 DNA reads as TGTGCCAGCAGCTCATCCTCCGGGAGTAACTATGGCTACACCTTC. Its translation is CASSSSSGSNYGYTF.